One and the same sample provided the 9 T cell receptor beta chains below, sequenced in a study of T cell responses to AZD1222 COVID-19 vaccine. Profiling relied on immunoSEQ multiplex PCR, and the TCRdb table lists in-frame clones only, not all of them. The sample lists 150,000 to 200,000 clones; 85% to 95% were seen once. Sequenced here: peripheral blood, sampled on day 0 of AZD1222 vaccination. All receptors come from an adult in good health.

J is TRBJ1-1 and V is TRBV19; possibly TRBD1 for D (5 bases). Germline CDR1 is LNHDA and CDR2 is SQIVND (reference sequence). The CDR3 spans 13 residues. V lost 10 bases, J lost 1 base, and 13 bases lay in between. The CDR3 protein is CATTGLSNTEAFF. In DNA, the CDR3 is TGTGCCACCACGGGACTTTCGAACACTGAAGCTTTCTTT.

In nucleotides, the CDR3 is TGCGCCAGCGGGGATCCCCCCAATAATTCACCCCTCCACTTT. Amino acids: CASGDPPNNSPLHF. The chain links TRBV10-2 to TRBJ1-6; D is unclear. The CDR3 sequence is 14 residues long. The germline V and J ends were trimmed by 8 bases and 5 bases, with 13 bases remaining between them. In germline, CDR1 is WSHSY, CDR2 SAAADI.

The rearrangement joins TRBV7-3 to TRBJ1-1; D is perhaps TRBD1 (5 bases). V was shortened by 1 base and J by 4 bases, with 13 bases between the two germline ends. Per germline, CDR1 SGHTA and CDR2 FQGTGA. This CDR3 spans 15 amino acids. The CDR3 reads CASSLNGDRGTEAFF. As DNA, the CDR3 is TGTGCCAGCAGCTTAAACGGGGATAGGGGCACTGAAGCTTTCTTT.

The chain uses TRBV18 and TRBJ1-1; TRBD1 matches 9 bases. V gave up 4 bases and J gave up 7 bases; unmatched junction bases: 7. The germline CDR1 and CDR2 sequences are KGHSH and LQKENI. This CDR3 has 14 amino acids. CDR3 nucleotide sequence: TGTGCCAGCTCACTTAACAGGGGGCAAGGTGAAGCTTTCTTT. This codes for CASSLNRGQGEAFF.

The gene calls are TRBV6-5 and TRBJ1-1; 7 bases are a match to TRBD1. Germline trimming cut 6 bases from V and 1 base from J; bases unmatched to any gene: 5. The V gene's germline CDR1 is MNHEY and CDR2 SVGAGI. The CDR3 extends over 14 amino acids. CDR3 region: CASSPQGTNTEAFF. The CDR3 DNA is TGTGCCAGCAGCCCACAGGGGACGAACACTGAAGCTTTCTTT.

The V gene is TRBV5-1, the J gene TRBJ1-2; the D gene is possibly TRBD1 (6 bases). The CDR3 runs to 13 residues. Germline lookup yields CDR1 SGHRS and CDR2 YFSETQ. V lost 8 bases to trimming and J lost 3 bases, with 14 bases between them. In DNA form, the CDR3 reads TGCGCCAGTAAGAGACAGGAGGACTATGGCTACACCTTC. Protein: CASKRQEDYGYTF. The entire variable domain, with the rest obtained from reference TRBV5-1 and TRBJ1-2, is as follows: KAGVTQTPRYLIKTRGQQVTLSCSPISGHRSVSWYQQTPGQGLQFLFEYFSETQRNKGNFPGRFSGRQFSNSRSEMNVSTLELGDSALYLCASKRQEDYGYTFGSGTRLTVV.

The chain carries TRBV9 and TRBJ1-3, with D uncertain. Trimming removed 0 bases from V and 1 base from J, with 17 bases in between. Per the germline V gene, CDR1 is SGDLS and CDR2 is YYNGEE. The CDR3 consists of 18 residues. The CDR3 spells CASSVGGTTASSGNTIYF. The DNA for the CDR3 is TGTGCCAGCAGCGTAGGGGGAACGACGGCAAGTTCTGGAAACACCATATATTTT.

The chain has TRBV21-1 and TRBJ2-1. TRBV21-1 is termed a pseudogene. This CDR3 has 15 residues. The CDR3 loop is CASSKQGPSYNEQFF. The DNA of the CDR3 is TGTGCCAGCAGCAAGCAGGGACCTTCCTACAATGAGCAGTTCTTC.

V usage is TRBV5-8 and J usage is TRBJ2-2; TRBD2 is a possible D gene (6 bases). This CDR3 spans 15 amino acids. With 4 bases removed from V and 0 bases from J, the gap between germline ends came to 10 bases. Looked up from germline, CDR1 is SGHTS and CDR2 is YDEGEE. CDR3: CASSRGGANTGELFF. In DNA form, the CDR3 reads TGTGCCAGCAGCCGGGGCGGGGCGAACACCGGGGAGCTGTTTTTT.